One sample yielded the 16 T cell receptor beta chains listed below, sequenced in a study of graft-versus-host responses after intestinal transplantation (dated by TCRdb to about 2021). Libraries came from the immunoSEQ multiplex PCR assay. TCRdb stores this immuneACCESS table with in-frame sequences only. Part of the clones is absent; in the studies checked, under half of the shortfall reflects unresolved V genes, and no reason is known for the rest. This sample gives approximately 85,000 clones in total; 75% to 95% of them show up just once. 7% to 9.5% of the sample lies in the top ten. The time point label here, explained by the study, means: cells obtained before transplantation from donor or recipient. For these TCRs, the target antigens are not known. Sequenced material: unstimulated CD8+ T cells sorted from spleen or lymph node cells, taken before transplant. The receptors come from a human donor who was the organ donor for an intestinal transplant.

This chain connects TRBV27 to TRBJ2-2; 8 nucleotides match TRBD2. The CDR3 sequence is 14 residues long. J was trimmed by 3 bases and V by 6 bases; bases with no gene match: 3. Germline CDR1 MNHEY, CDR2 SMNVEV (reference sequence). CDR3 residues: CASRWREDTGELFF. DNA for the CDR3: TGTGCCAGCAGATGGCGGGAGGACACCGGGGAGCTGTTTTTT.

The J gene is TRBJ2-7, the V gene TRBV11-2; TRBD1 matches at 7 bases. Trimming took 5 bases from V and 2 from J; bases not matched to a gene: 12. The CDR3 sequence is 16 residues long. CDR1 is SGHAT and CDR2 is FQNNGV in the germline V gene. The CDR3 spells CASSQGDSVRAYEQYF. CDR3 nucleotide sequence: TGTGCCAGCAGCCAGGGGGACAGCGTGAGGGCCTACGAGCAGTACTTC.

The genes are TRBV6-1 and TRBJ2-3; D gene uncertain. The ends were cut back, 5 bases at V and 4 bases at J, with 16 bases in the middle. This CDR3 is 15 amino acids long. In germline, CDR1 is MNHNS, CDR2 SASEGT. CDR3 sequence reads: CASSPRHGPPDTQYF. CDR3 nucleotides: TGTGCCAGCAGTCCTAGACACGGACCACCAGATACGCAGTATTTT.

The CDR3 sequence: CASSLFSGGQGNEKLFF. The CDR3, as DNA: TGTGCCAGCAGCTTGTTCTCCGGTGGACAGGGGAATGAAAAACTGTTTTTT. The V call is TRBV5-5, the J call TRBJ1-4; 9 nucleotides line up with TRBD1. Trimming at V came to 1 base and at J to 5 bases, leaving 9 bases not matched to a gene. This CDR3 region has 17 residues. CDR1 and CDR2 (germline): SGHKS, YYEKEE (reference sequence). Filled out from reference TRBV5-5 and TRBJ1-4, the complete variable domain reads DAGVTQSPTHLIKTRGQQVTLRCSPISGHKSVSWYQQVLGQGPQFIFQYYEKEERGRGNFPDRFSARQFPNYSSELNVNALLLGDSALYLCASSLFSGGQGNEKLFFGSGTQLSVL.

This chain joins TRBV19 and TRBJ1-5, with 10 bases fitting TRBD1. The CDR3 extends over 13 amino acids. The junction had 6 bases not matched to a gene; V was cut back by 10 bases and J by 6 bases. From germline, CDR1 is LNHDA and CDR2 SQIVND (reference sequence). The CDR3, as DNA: TGTGCCATTAGACAGGGGGCTACTCAGCCCCAGCATTTT. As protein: CAIRQGATQPQHF. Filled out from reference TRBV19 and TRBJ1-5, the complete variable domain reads DGGITQSPKYLFRKEGQNVTLSCEQNLNHDAMYWYRQDPGQGLRLIYYSQIVNDFQKGDIAEGYSVSREKKESFPLTVTSAQKNPTAFYLCAIRQGATQPQHFGDGTRLSIL.

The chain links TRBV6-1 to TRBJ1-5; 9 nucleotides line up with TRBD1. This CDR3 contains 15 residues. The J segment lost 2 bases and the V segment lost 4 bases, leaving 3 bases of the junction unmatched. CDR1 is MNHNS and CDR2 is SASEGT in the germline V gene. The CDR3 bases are TGTGCCAGCAGTGGGGACAGGGCTGGCAATCAGCCCCAGCATTTT. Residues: CASSGDRAGNQPQHF.

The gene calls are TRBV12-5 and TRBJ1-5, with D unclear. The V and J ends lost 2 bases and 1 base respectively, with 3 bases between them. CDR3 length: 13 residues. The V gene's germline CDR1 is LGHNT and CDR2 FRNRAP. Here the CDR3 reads CASGLYSNQPQHF. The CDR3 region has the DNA TGTGCTAGTGGTTTGTACAGCAATCAGCCCCAGCATTTT.

As DNA, the CDR3 is TGCGCCAGCAGCCGCAGCTTATCTAACACCGGGGAGCTGTTTTTT. Its protein product is CASSRSLSNTGELFF. The J gene is TRBJ2-2, the V gene TRBV4-1, with D unclear. V shed 4 bases and J shed 2 bases, with 11 bases lying between them. The length of the CDR3 is 15 residues. The germline gives CDR1 MGHRA, CDR2 YSYEKL.

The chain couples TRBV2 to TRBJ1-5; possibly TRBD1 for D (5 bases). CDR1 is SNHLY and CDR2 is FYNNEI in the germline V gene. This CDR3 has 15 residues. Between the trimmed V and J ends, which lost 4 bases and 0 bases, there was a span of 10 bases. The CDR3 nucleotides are TGTGCCAGCAGTGCGGGGCTGATTAGCAATCAGCCCCAGCATTTT. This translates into CASSAGLISNQPQHF.

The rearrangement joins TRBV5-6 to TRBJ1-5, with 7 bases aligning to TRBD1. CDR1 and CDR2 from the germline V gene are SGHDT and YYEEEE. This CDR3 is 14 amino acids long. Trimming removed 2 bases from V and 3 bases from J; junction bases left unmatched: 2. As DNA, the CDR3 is TGTGCCAGCAGCTTAACAGGGGCCAATCAGCCCCAGCATTTT. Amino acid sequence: CASSLTGANQPQHF.

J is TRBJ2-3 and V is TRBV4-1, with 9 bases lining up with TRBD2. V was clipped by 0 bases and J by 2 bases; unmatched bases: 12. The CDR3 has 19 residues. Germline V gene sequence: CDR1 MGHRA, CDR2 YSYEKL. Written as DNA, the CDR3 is TGCGCCAGCAGCCAAGAGGTCGCCGGGCTAGCGGGAAACACAGATACGCAGTATTTT. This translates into CASSQEVAGLAGNTDTQYF.

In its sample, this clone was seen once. CDR3 DNA sequence: TGCGCCAGCAGCGGAGTTGGGGTCTCGGTTGATACGCAGTATTTT. Translation: CASSGVGVSVDTQYF. This chain uses TRBV5-1 with TRBJ2-3, with D unresolved. Germline CDR1 is SGHRS and CDR2 is YFSETQ. This CDR3 comprises 15 residues. The V end lost 4 bases, the J end lost 6 bases, and 18 bases lay between the germline ends.

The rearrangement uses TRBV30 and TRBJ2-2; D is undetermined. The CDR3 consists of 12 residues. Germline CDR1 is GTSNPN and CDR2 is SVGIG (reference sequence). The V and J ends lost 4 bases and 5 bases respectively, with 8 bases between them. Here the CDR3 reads CAWTGETGELFF. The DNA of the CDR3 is TGTGCCTGGACAGGAGAAACCGGGGAGCTGTTTTTT. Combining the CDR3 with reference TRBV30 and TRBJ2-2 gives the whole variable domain SQTIHQWPATLVQPVGSPLSLECTVEGTSNPNLYWYRQAAGRGLQLLFYSVGIGQISSEVPQNLSASRPQDRQFILSSKKLLLSDSGFYLCAWTGETGELFFGEGSRLTVL.

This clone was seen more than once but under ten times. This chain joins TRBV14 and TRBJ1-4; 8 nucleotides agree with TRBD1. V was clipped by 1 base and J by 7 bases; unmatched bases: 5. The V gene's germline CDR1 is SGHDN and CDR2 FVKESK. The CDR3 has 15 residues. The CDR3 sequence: CASSQVRQGFEKLFF. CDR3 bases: TGTGCCAGCAGCCAAGTCCGACAGGGGTTTGAAAAACTGTTTTTT.

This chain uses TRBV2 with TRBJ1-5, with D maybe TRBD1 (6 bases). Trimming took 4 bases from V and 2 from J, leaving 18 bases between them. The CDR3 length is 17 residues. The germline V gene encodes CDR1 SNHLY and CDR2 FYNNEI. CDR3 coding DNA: TGTGCCAGCAGTGTGCAGGGAGGAGGGGGTGGCAATCAGCCCCAGCATTTT. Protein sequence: CASSVQGGGGGNQPQHF. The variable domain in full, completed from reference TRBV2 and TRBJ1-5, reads EPEVTQTPSHQVTQMGQEVILRCVPISNHLYFYWYRQILGQKVEFLVSFYNNEISEKSEIFDDQFSVERPDGSNFTLKIRSTKLEDSAMYFCASSVQGGGGGNQPQHFGDGTRLSIL.

CDR3 sequence reads: CASGRSNTEAFF. For the CDR3, the DNA is TGTGCCAGCGGTAGGTCGAACACTGAAGCTTTCTTT. The chain uses TRBV25-1 and TRBJ1-1; D remains ambiguous. CDR1 and CDR2 (germline): MGHDK, SYGVNS. The CDR3 runs 12 residues. Trimming cost V 8 bases and J 1 base, with 8 bases left between them.